Each of the 18 T cell receptor beta chains below was sequenced from the same sample in a study of blood T cell repertoires in COVID-19. TCRdb's copy holds only in-frame clones and misses some; the assay was immunoSEQ multiplex PCR. The data show 70,000 to 100,000 clones, with 75% to 90% seen just once and 12% held by the top ten. Sequenced sample: peripheral blood. These receptor sequences come from a human donor in a cohort sampled during active COVID-19.

V and J are TRBV7-2 and TRBJ1-5; the D is unclear. CDR1 and CDR2 from the germline V gene are SGHTA and FQGNSA. The CDR3 has 16 residues. V was pared by 5 bases and J by 0 bases, with 14 bases between. CDR3 bases: TGTGCCAGCAGCCCCGACGGGTCCTATAGCAATCAGCCCCAGCATTTT. Translating it yields CASSPDGSYSNQPQHF.

As to this clone: At one end the junction does not follow the germline gene, possibly because of a read error. The chain recombines TRBV12-3 or TRBV12-4 with TRBJ2-7; 9 bases align to TRBD2. This CDR3 contains 13 residues. In nucleotides, the CDR3 is TGTGCCAGCAGTTTTTTTGTAGCGGGAGAGACCCACTTC. It is translated as CASSFFVAGETHF.

This rearrangement joins TRBV30 to TRBJ2-2; TRBD1 might be the D (6 bases). Trimming removed 5 bases from V and 7 bases from J, with 11 bases in between. The CDR3 sequence is 12 residues long. Germline-derived CDR1 and CDR2 are GTSNPN and SVGIG (reference sequence). The CDR3 here is CAWGKGVGELFF. The CDR3 DNA follows: TGTGCCTGGGGGAAGGGGGTCGGGGAGCTGTTTTTT.

The chain combines TRBV18 with TRBJ2-1; 16 positions agree with TRBD2. V lost 3 bases and J lost 10; bases outside the gene matches: 3. This CDR3 is 15 amino acids long. Germline values: CDR1 KGHSH, CDR2 LQKENI. CDR3 in DNA: TGTGCCAGCTCACCTGGGACTAGCGGGAGGGTGGAGCAGTTCTTC. Translation gives CASSPGTSGRVEQFF. The full variable domain, in which reference TRBV18 and TRBJ2-1 provide the parts outside the CDR3, is NAGVMQNPRHLVRRRGQEARLRCSPMKGHSHVYWYRQLPEEGLKFMVYLQKENIIDESGMPKERFSAEFPKEGPSILRIQQVVRGDSAAYFCASSPGTSGRVEQFFGPGTRLTVL.

V is TRBV12-5 and J is TRBJ2-5; TRBD2 matches at 8 bases. The CDR3 consists of 14 residues. Per the germline V gene, CDR1 is LGHNT and CDR2 is FRNRAP. V lost 5 bases and J lost 5; bases outside the gene matches: 7. CDR3 DNA: TGTGCTAGTGGTAACGGGGGGGTGGTGGAGACCCAGTACTTC. Translated: CASGNGGVVETQYF.

This chain connects TRBV5-6 to TRBJ1-1; TRBD1 is a possible D gene (5 bases). The CDR3 has 12 residues. CDR1 SGHDT and CDR2 YYEEEE come from the germline V gene. V shed 1 base and J shed 4 bases, with 5 bases lying between them. This CDR3 is CASSLRGTEAFF. CDR3 DNA: TGTGCCAGCAGCTTGAGGGGCACTGAAGCTTTCTTT.

In this sample, this clone turned up a few times. The chain combines TRBV5-1 with TRBJ1-1, with TRBD1 matching over 10 bases. Germline values: CDR1 SGHRS, CDR2 YFSETQ. J gave up 5 bases and V 4 bases, and 5 bases lay outside the gene matches. CDR3 length: 14 amino acids. Here the CDR3 reads CASSERTGGTEAFF. CDR3 coding DNA: TGCGCCAGCAGCGAGAGGACAGGGGGAACTGAAGCTTTCTTT.

In regard to this clone: A far larger clone is a single base away, which makes a read error likely. This sequence joins TRBV7-9 and TRBJ1-6, with 9 positions matching TRBD1. The germline gives CDR1 SEHNR, CDR2 FQNEAQ (reference sequence). The CDR3 spans 14 residues. V shed 5 bases and J 8 bases; nucleotides not matched to a gene: 4. CDR3 sequence: CASSQDRGDSPLHF. CDR3 coding DNA: TGTGCCAGCAGCCAGGACAGGGGTGATTCACCCCTCCACTTT.

The V gene is TRBV12-5, the J gene TRBJ2-1, with 8 nucleotides matching TRBD2. This CDR3 has 12 amino acids. Germline-derived CDR1 and CDR2 are LGHNT and FRNRAP. V dropped 9 bases and J dropped 8; count of bases not matched to a gene: 6. For the CDR3, the DNA is TGTGCTAGCCATCGGGAGGGCGATGAGCAGTTCTTC. Amino acids: CASHREGDEQFF.

V gene TRBV19 combines with J gene TRBJ2-5; 8 bases fit TRBD1. The CDR3 covers 15 residues. Germline V gene sequence: CDR1 LNHDA, CDR2 SQIVND (reference sequence). The ends lost 4 bases at V and 4 bases at J; junction bases unmatched: 8. The CDR3 is CASSTQRTGRETQYF. Written as DNA, the CDR3 is TGTGCCAGTAGTACCCAGCGGACAGGGAGAGAGACCCAGTACTTC. Looking up the rest from reference TRBV19 and TRBJ2-5 gives the full variable domain: DGGITQSPKYLFRKEGQNVTLSCEQNLNHDAMYWYRQDPGQGLRLIYYSQIVNDFQKGDIAEGYSVSREKKESFPLTVTSAQKNPTAFYLCASSTQRTGRETQYFGPGTRLLVL.

The chain recombines TRBV7-2 with TRBJ1-2; D is ambiguous. This CDR3 contains 19 residues. Germline V gives CDR1 SGHTA, CDR2 FQGNSA. Trimming cost V 1 base and J 0 bases, with 21 bases left between them. DNA of the CDR3: TGTGCCAGCAGCTTAGAGGTTGTGCGTCGAGACAAACCTAACTATGGCTACACCTTC. Residues: CASSLEVVRRDKPNYGYTF.

The V gene is TRBV19, the J gene TRBJ1-4, with unresolved D. Trimming shortened V by 1 base and J by 4 bases, and 7 bases separated the two germline ends. In germline, CDR1 is LNHDA, CDR2 SQIVND (reference sequence). This CDR3 spans 14 amino acids. This CDR3 is CASSIGSGNEKLFF. Written as DNA, the CDR3 is TGTGCCAGTAGTATAGGGAGCGGTAATGAAAAACTGTTTTTT.

V and J are TRBV29-1 and TRBJ1-3; 8 bases are a match to TRBD1. CDR1 and CDR2 (germline): SQVTM, ANQGSEA. The length of the CDR3 is 16 residues. After removal of 5 bases from V and 0 bases from J, the junction contained 9 bases not matched to a gene. The CDR3 protein is CSVLDRERDSGNTIYF. CDR3 DNA: TGCAGCGTTTTGGACAGGGAGAGAGACTCTGGAAACACCATATATTTT.

This clone was observed once. This chain joins TRBV4-1 and TRBJ2-5; D may be TRBD2 (5 bases). CDR3 length: 16 residues. The germline V gene encodes CDR1 MGHRA and CDR2 YSYEKL. V lost 8 bases to trimming and J lost 2 bases, with 21 bases between them. The CDR3: CASSLGSGARQETQYF. In nucleotides, the CDR3 is TGCGCCAGCTCCTTGGGCAGCGGCGCACGGCAAGAGACCCAGTACTTC.

The chain uses TRBV6-5 and TRBJ2-7, with 7 bases lining up with TRBD1. The CDR3 covers 12 residues. CDR1 and CDR2 from the germline V gene are MNHEY and SVGAGI. The trim removed 10 bases at V and 3 bases at J, leaving 6 bases unmatched. CDR3 sequence (DNA): TGTGCCATCGGCACAGGGGTCTACGAGCAGTACTTC. Amino acids: CAIGTGVYEQYF.

For this clone: Other DNA variants within this sample encode the same CDR3. The V call is TRBV12-3 or TRBV12-4, the J call TRBJ1-2; D not certain. This CDR3 comprises 13 residues. V shed 5 bases and J shed 2 bases, with 9 bases lying between them. In nucleotides, the CDR3 is TGTGCCAGCAGTGAGATCTTAAACTATGGCTACACCTTC. It translates to CASSEILNYGYTF.

A single count supports this clone. This chain connects TRBV6-1 to TRBJ1-5; D is ambiguous. This CDR3 contains 16 residues. Germline V gives CDR1 MNHNS, CDR2 SASEGT. Trimming stripped 3 bases from V and 2 bases from J, with 14 bases between. The CDR3 DNA reads as TGTGCCAGCAGTGACGCTGGCAGTCTAGGCAATCAGCCCCAGCATTTT. This encodes CASSDAGSLGNQPQHF.

The V and J genes are TRBV11-2 and TRBJ1-2; TRBD1 might be the D (5 bases). Germline CDR1 and CDR2: SGHAT and FQNNGV. This CDR3 is 14 amino acids long. Deletions cut 1 base from V and 7 bases from J, with 13 bases between. The CDR3 region is CASSLVAGEVGYTF. The CDR3 DNA reads as TGTGCCAGCAGCTTAGTAGCGGGGGAGGTTGGCTACACCTTC.